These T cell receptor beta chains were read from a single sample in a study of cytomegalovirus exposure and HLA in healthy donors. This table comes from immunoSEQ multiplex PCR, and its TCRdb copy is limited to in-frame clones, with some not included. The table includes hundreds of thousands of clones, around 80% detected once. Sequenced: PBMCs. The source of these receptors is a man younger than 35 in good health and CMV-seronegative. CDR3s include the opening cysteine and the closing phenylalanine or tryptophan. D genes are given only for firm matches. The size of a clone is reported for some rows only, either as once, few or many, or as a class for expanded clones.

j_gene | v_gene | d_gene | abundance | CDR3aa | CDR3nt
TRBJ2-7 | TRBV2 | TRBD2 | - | CASFAGAHEQYF | TGTGCCAGCTTCGCGGGAGCCCACGAGCAGTACTTC
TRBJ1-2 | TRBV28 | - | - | CASSLALMSFYGYTF | TGTGCCAGCAGTTTAGCCTTAATGAGTTTCTATGGCTACACCTTC
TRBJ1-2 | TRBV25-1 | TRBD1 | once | CASSEYPGGAYYGYTF | TGTGCCAGCAGTGAATATCCAGGGGGCGCATATTATGGCTACACCTTC
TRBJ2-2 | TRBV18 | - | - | CASSPRAIDGELFF | TGTGCCAGCTCACCACGGGCAATAGACGGGGAGCTGTTTTTT
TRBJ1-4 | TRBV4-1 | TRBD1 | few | CASTRQGTNEKLFF | TGCGCCAGCACTCGACAGGGGACTAATGAAAAACTGTTTTTT
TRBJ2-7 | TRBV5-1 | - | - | CASSFGQGIHEQYF | TGCGCCAGCAGCTTTGGCCAGGGGATACACGAGCAGTACTTC
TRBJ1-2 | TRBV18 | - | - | CASAVTGVYGYTF | TGTGCCAGCGCGGTAACAGGTGTCTATGGCTACACCTTC
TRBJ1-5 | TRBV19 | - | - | CASRRVDSNQPQHF | TGTGCCAGCAGGAGGGTCGATAGCAATCAGCCCCAGCATTTT
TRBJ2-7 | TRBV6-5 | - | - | CASSRSRKEQYF | TGTGCCAGCAGCAGGTCCCGGAAGGAGCAGTACTTC
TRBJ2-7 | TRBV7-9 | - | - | CASSLGAIGYEQYF | TGTGCCAGCAGCTTAGGAGCGATCGGGTACGAGCAGTACTTC
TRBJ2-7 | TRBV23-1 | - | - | CASSQNRASFEQYF | TGCGCCAGCAGTCAAAACAGGGCTTCCTTCGAGCAGTACTTC
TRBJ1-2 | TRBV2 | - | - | CASHAEREIYGYTF | TGTGCCAGTCATGCGGAGCGGGAAATCTATGGCTACACCTTC
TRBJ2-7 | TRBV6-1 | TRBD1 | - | CASSPGWTGAYEQYF | TGTGCCAGCAGTCCAGGCTGGACAGGGGCCTACGAGCAGTACTTC
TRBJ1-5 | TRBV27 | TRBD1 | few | CASSLRGDRGPQPQHF | TGTGCCAGCAGTTTAAGGGGGGACAGGGGGCCGCAGCCCCAGCATTTT
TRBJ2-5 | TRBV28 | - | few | CASSLSGRPRETQYF | TGTGCCAGCAGTTTAAGCGGGCGTCCGCGAGAGACCCAGTACTTC
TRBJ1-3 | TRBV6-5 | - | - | CASSFTGGNTIYF | TGTGCCAGCAGTTTTACAGGGGGAAACACCATATATTTT
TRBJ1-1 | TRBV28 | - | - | CASSPGHYTEAFF | TGTGCCAGCAGCCCTGGACACTACACTGAAGCTTTCTTT
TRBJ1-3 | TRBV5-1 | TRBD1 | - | CASSLAGQGSTIYF | TGCGCCAGCAGCTTGGCCGGACAGGGAAGTACCATATATTTT
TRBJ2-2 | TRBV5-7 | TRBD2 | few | CASSFILADRGWELFF | TGTGCCAGCAGCTTTATCCTAGCGGATCGCGGTTGGGAGCTGTTTTTT
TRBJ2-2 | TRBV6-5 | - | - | CASSDTAGELFF | TGTGCCAGCAGCGACACGGCCGGGGAGCTGTTTTTT
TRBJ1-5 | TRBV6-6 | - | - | CASSYPGAGQPQHF | TGTGCCAGCAGTTATCCAGGGGCAGGTCAGCCCCAGCATTTT
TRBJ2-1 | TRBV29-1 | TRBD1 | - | CSVVPRTGSRNEQFF | TGCAGCGTTGTGCCGAGGACAGGGTCTCGCAATGAGCAGTTCTTC
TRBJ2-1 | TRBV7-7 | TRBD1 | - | CASSPGTGAYNEQFF | TGTGCTAGCAGCCCCGGGACAGGGGCCTACAATGAGCAGTTCTTC
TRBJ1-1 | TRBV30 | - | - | CAWSVQESTEAFF | TGTGCCTGGAGTGTACAGGAGTCGACTGAAGCTTTCTTT
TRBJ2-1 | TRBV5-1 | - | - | CASSLGWGSSSYNEQFF | TGCGCCAGCAGCCTCGGCTGGGGCAGCAGCTCCTACAATGAGCAGTTCTTC
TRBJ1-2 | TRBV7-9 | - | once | CASSPPPIGYTF | TGTGCCAGCAGCCCCCCTCCTATTGGCTACACCTTC
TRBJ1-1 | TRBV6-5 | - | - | CASSYSYGGNTEAFF | TGTGCCAGCAGTTATTCTTACGGGGGGAACACTGAAGCTTTCTTT
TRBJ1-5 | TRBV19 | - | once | CASSIAGAPGQPQHF | TGTGCCAGTAGTATAGCAGGGGCGCCAGGGCAGCCCCAGCATTTT
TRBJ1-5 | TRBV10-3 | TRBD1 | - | CAISEVQGAEEPQHF | TGTGCCATCAGTGAGGTACAGGGGGCTGAGGAGCCCCAGCATTTT
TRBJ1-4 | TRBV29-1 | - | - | CSVALTSTNEKLFF | TGCAGCGTTGCTCTCACTTCAACTAATGAAAAACTGTTTTTT
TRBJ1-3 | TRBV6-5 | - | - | CASSPRPSLGNTIYF | TGTGCCAGCAGCCCTCGTCCCTCCCTCGGAAACACCATATATTTT
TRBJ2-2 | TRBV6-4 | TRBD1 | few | CASSTGTGDTGELFF | TGTGCCAGCAGCACCGGGACAGGGGACACCGGGGAGCTGTTTTTT
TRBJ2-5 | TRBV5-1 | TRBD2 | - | CASSPGLAVTQETQYF | TGCGCCAGCAGCCCAGGACTAGCGGTTACCCAAGAGACCCAGTACTTC
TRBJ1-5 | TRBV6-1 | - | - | CASSEGQAYNQPQHF | TGTGCCAGCAGTGAAGGTCAGGCCTACAATCAGCCCCAGCATTTT
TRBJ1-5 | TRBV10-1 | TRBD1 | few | CASRDRVSEPQHF | TGCGCCAGCAGGGACAGGGTCTCGGAGCCCCAGCATTTT
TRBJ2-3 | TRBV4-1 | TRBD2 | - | CASSRGLAGEDTQYF | TGCGCCAGCAGCCGAGGACTAGCGGGAGAAGATACGCAGTATTTT
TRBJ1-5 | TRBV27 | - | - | CASRSLNNQPQHF | TGTGCCAGCAGGAGCCTGAACAATCAGCCCCAGCATTTT
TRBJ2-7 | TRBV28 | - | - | CASSQAAGRPYEQYF | TGTGCCAGCAGCCAGGCTGCGGGGCGACCCTACGAGCAGTACTTC
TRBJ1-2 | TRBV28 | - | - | CASSLTGNYGYTF | TGTGCCAGCAGCCTAACAGGGAACTATGGCTACACCTTC
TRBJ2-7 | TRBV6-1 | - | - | CATDPSVPYEQYF | TGTGCCACTGATCCTAGCGTGCCCTACGAGCAGTACTTC
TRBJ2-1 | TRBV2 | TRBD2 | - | CASRAGTSGSIEQFF | TGTGCCAGCAGGGCCGGGACTAGCGGGAGTATTGAGCAGTTCTTC
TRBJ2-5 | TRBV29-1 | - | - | CSYRQQETQYF | TGCAGCTATAGACAGCAAGAGACCCAGTACTTC
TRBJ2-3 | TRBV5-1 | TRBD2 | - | CASSLGGDSGRRDTQYF | TGCGCCAGCAGCCTGGGTGGGGATAGCGGGAGAAGAGATACGCAGTATTTT
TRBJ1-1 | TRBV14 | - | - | CASSPRRLWAFF | TGTGCCAGCAGCCCAAGACGACTATGGGCTTTCTTT
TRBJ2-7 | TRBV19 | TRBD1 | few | CASTREGTGVYEQYF | TGTGCCAGTACTAGGGAGGGGACAGGGGTCTACGAGCAGTACTTC
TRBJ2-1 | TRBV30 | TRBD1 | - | CAWSRTRQGAEQFF | TGTGCCTGGAGCAGAACCAGACAGGGTGCTGAGCAGTTCTTC
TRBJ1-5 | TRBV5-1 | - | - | CASSLDWASNQPQHF | TGCGCCAGCAGCTTGGACTGGGCCTCCAATCAGCCCCAGCATTTT
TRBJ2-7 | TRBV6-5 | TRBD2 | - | CASSLVAGDYEQYF | TGTGCCAGCAGTTTGGTGGCGGGAGACTACGAGCAGTACTTC
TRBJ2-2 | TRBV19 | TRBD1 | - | CASTGQPGQGGTGELFF | TGTGCCAGTACCGGACAACCGGGACAGGGTGGCACCGGGGAGCTGTTTTTT
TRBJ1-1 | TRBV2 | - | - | CASSRDITEAFF | TGTGCCAGCAGCCGAGATATCACTGAAGCTTTCTTT
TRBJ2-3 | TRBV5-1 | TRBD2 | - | CASSPLRASGRGDTQYF | TGCGCCAGCAGCCCCCTTAGGGCTAGCGGGAGGGGAGATACGCAGTATTTT
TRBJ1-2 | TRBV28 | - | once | CASTGGARPYGYTF | TGTGCCAGCACCGGGGGGGCCAGGCCTTATGGCTACACCTTC
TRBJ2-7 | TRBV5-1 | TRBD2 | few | CASSLGGSGSYEQYF | TGCGCCAGCAGCTTGGGGGGTAGCGGGAGTTACGAGCAGTACTTC
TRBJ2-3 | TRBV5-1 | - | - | CASSSPSTDTQYF | TGCGCCAGCAGCTCCCCTAGCACAGATACGCAGTATTTT
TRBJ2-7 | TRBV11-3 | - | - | CASSLRMGLGEQYF | TGTGCCAGCAGCTTAAGGATGGGACTTGGCGAGCAGTACTTC
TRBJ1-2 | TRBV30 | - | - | CAFQGHLYGYTF | TGTGCCTTTCAAGGACACCTCTATGGCTACACCTTC
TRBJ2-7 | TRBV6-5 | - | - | CASSARGTGDYEQYF | TGTGCCAGCAGTGCGCGGGGGACAGGTGACTACGAGCAGTACTTC
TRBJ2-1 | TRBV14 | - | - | CASSKESLNEQFF | TGTGCCAGCAGCAAAGAGAGCCTCAATGAGCAGTTCTTC
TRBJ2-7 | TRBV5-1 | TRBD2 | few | CASSPPGLADPTYEQYF | TGCGCCAGCAGCCCACCGGGTCTAGCGGACCCGACCTACGAGCAGTACTTC
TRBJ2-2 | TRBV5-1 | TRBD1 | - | CASSTDRGGGELFF | TGCGCCAGCAGCACGGACAGGGGTGGCGGGGAGCTGTTTTTT